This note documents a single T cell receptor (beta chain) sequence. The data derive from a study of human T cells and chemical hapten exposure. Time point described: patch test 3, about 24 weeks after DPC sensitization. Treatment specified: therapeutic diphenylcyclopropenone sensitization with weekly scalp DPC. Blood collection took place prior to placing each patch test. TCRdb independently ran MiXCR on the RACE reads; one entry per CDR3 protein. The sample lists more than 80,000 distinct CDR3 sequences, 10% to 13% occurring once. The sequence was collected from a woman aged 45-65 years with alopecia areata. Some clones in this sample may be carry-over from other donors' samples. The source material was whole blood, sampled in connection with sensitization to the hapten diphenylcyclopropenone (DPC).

The chain's CDR3 is CASSQEWGSTDTQYF. The CDR3, as DNA: TGTGCCAGCAGCCAAGAATGGGGGTCCACAGATACGCAGTATTTT. The chain carries TRBV4-2 and TRBJ2-3, with D perhaps TRBD1 or TRBD2 (5 bases each). CDR3 size: 15 residues. The germline V gene encodes CDR1 LGHNA and CDR2 YNFKEQ. V was trimmed by 0 bases and J by 2 bases, leaving 9 bases between them.